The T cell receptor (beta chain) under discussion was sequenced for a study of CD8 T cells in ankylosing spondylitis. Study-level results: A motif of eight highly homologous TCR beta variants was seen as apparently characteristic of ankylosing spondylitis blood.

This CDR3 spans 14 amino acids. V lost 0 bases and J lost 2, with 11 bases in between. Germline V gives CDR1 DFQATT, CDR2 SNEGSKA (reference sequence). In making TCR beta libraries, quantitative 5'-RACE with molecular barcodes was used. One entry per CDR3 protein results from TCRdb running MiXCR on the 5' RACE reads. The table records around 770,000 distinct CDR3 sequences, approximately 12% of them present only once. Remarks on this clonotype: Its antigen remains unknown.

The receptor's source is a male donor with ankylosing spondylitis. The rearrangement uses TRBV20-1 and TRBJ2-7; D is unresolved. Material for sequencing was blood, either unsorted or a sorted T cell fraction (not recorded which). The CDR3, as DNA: TGCAGTGCTAGAGAGCGGATAATAGCCTACGAGCAGTACTTC. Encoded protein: CSARERIIAYEQYF.